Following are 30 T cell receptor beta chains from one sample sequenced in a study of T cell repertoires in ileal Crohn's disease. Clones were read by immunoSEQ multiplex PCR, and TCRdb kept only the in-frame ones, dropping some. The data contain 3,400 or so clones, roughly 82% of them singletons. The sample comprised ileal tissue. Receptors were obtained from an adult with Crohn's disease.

The CDR3 region is CASSSPSRQGAAKLFF. In DNA form, the CDR3 reads TGTGCCAGCAGTTCACCCTCCCGACAGGGCGCAGCAAAACTGTTTTTT. The genes are TRBV27 and TRBJ1-4; TRBD1 matches 7 bases. Germline values: CDR1 MNHEY, CDR2 SMNVEV (reference sequence). V shed 4 bases and J 10 bases; nucleotides not matched to a gene: 15. There are 16 residues in the CDR3.

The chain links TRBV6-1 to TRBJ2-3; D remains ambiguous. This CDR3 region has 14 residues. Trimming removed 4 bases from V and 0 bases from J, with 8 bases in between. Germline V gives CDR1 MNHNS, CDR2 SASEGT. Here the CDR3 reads CASSAGGSTDTQYF. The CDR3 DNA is TGTGCCAGCAGTGCCGGCGGTAGCACAGATACGCAGTATTTT.

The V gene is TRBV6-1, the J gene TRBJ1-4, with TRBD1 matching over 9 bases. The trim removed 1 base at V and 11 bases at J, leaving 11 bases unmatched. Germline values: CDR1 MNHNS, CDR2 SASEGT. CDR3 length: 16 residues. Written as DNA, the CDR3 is TGTGCCAGCAGTGAAGGCCACAGGGGGCTGGCCGGGAAACTGTTTTTT. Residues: CASSEGHRGLAGKLFF.

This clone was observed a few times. CDR3 DNA sequence: TGTGCCAGCAGACAGATCCAGATGAACACTGAAGCTTTCTTT. Amino acids: CASRQIQMNTEAFF. The chain has TRBV5-6 and TRBJ1-1; D is unresolved. The CDR3 consists of 14 residues. CDR1 and CDR2 from the germline V gene are SGHDT and YYEEEE. The V end was cut by 5 bases, the J end by 0 bases, with 11 bases between. Combining the CDR3 with reference TRBV5-6 and TRBJ1-1 gives the whole variable domain DAGVTQSPTHLIKTRGQQVTLRCSPKSGHDTVSWYQQALGQGPQFIFQYYEEEERQRGNFPDRFSGHQFPNYSSELNVNALLLGDSALYLCASRQIQMNTEAFFGQGTRLTVV.

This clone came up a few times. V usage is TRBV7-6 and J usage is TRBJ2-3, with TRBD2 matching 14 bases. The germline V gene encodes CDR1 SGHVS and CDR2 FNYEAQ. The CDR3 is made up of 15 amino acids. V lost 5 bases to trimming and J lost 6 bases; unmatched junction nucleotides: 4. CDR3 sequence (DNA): TGTGCCAGCAGCCCGGGACTAGCGGGAGCCGATACGCAGTATTTT. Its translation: CASSPGLAGADTQYF.

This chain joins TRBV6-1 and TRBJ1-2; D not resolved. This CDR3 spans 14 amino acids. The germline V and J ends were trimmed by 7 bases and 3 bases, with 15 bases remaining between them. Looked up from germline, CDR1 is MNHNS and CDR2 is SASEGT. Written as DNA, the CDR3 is TGTGCCAGCAATTCAAAGGCAGGCTACTATGGCTACACCTTC. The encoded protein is CASNSKAGYYGYTF.

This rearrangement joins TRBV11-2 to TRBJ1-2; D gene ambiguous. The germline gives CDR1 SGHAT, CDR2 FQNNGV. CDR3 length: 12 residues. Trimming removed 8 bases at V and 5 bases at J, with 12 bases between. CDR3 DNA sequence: TGTGCCAGCCACGGACTCTTATATGGCTACACCTTC. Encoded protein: CASHGLLYGYTF.

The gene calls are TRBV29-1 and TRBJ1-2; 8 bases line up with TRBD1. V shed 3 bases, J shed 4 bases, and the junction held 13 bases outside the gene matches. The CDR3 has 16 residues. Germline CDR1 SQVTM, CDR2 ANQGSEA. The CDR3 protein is CSVDGQSGGAGYGYTF. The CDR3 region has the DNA TGCAGCGTTGACGGTCAATCAGGGGGCGCGGGCTATGGCTACACCTTC. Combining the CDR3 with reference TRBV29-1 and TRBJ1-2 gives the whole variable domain SAVISQKPSRDICQRGTSLTIQCQVDSQVTMMFWYRQQPGQSLTLIATANQGSEATYESGFVIDKFPISRPNLTFSTLTVSNMSPEDSSIYLCSVDGQSGGAGYGYTFGSGTRLTVV.

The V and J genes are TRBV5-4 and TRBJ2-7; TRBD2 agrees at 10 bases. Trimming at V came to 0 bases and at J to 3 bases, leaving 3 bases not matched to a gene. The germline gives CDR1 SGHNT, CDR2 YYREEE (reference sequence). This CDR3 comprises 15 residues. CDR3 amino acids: CASSLDERGGYEQYF. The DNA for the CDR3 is TGTGCCAGCAGCTTGGACGAGCGGGGGGGCTACGAGCAGTACTTC.

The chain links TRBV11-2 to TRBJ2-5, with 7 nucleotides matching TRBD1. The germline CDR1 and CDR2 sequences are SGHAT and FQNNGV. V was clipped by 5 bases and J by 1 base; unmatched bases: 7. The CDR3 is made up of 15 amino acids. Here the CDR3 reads CASSLGGPAQETQYF. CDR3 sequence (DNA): TGTGCCAGCAGCCTAGGGGGCCCGGCCCAAGAGACCCAGTACTTC.

The CDR3 coding sequence is TGTGCCAGTAGTACGGGGCGGGGGGAGCAGTACGTC. It yields the protein CASSTGRGEQYV. The chain uses TRBV19 and TRBJ2-7, with 7 positions matching TRBD2. Germline CDR1 and CDR2: LNHDA and SQIVND (reference sequence). The CDR3 consists of 12 residues. With V trimmed by 4 bases and J by 7 bases, 4 bases remained unmatched.

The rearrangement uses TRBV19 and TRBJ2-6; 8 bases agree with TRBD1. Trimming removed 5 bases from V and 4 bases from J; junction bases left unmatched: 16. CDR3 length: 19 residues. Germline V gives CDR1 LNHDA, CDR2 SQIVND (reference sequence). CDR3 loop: CASSVLRSSRGQGANVLTF. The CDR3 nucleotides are TGTGCCAGTAGTGTCCTCCGCTCTTCCAGGGGGCAGGGGGCCAACGTCCTGACTTTC.

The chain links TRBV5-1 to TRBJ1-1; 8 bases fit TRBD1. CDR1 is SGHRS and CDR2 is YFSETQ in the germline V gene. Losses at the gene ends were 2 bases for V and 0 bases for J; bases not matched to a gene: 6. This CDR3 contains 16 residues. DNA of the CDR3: TGCGCCAGCAGCTTCGGACAGGGTGGGATGAACACTGAAGCTTTCTTT. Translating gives CASSFGQGGMNTEAFF.

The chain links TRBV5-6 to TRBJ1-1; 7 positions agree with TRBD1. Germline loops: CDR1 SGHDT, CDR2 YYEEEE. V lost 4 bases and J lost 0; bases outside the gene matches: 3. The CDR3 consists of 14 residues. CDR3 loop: CASSEGQVNTEAFF. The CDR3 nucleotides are TGTGCCAGCAGCGAAGGACAGGTGAACACTGAAGCTTTCTTT.

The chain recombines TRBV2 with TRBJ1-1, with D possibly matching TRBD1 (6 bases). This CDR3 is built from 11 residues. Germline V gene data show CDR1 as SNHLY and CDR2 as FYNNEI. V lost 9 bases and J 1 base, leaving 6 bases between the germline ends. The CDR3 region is CARGGNTEAFF. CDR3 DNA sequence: TGTGCCAGAGGGGGGAACACTGAAGCTTTCTTT.

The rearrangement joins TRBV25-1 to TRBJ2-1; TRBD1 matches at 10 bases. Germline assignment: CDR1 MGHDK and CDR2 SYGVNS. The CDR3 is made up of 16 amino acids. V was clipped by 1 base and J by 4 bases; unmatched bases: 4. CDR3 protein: CASSESDRGPYNEQFF. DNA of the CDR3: TGTGCCAGCAGTGAATCCGACAGGGGGCCTTACAATGAGCAGTTCTTC. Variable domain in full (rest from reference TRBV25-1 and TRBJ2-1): EADIYQTPRYLVIGTGKKITLECSQTMGHDKMYWYQQDPGMELHLIHYSYGVNSTEKGDLSSESTVSRIRTEHFPLTLESARPSHTSQYLCASSESDRGPYNEQFFGPGTRLTVL.

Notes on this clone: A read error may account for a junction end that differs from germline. CDR3 bases: TGTGCCAGCAGCTCCCGGGACAGGAAGGCCAAAAGCATTCAGTACTTC. Translation: CASSSRDRKAKSIQYF. The rearrangement joins TRBV5-4 to TRBJ2-4, with TRBD1 matching 8 bases. The CDR3 loop spans 16 amino acids. The germline CDR1 and CDR2 sequences are SGHNT and YYREEE (reference sequence).

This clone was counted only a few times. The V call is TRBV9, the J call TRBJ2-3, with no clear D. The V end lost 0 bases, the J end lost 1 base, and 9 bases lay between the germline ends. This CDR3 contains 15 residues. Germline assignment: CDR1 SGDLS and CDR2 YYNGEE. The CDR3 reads CASSVGSGGTDTQYF. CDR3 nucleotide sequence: TGTGCCAGCAGCGTAGGGTCTGGAGGCACAGATACGCAGTATTTT.

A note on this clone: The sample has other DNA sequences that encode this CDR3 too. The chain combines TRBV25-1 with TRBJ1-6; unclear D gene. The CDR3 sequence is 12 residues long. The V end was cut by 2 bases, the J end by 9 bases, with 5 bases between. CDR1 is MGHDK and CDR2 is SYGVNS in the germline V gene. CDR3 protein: CASSEPGSPLHF. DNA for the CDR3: TGTGCCAGCAGTGAACCCGGTTCACCCCTCCACTTT.

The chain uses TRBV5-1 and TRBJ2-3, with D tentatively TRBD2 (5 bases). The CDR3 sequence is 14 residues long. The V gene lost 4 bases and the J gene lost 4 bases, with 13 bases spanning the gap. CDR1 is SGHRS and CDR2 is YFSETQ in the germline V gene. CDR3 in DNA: TGCGCCAGCAGCCGCGGAGGTTCCTCAGATACGCAGTATTTT. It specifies CASSRGGSSDTQYF.

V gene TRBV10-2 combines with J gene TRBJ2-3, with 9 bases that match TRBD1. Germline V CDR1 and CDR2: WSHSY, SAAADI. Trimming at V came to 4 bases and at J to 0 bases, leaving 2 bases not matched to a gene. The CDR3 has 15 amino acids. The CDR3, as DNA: TGCGCCAGCAGTGCCGGGACAGGGAGCACAGATACGCAGTATTTT. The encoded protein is CASSAGTGSTDTQYF.

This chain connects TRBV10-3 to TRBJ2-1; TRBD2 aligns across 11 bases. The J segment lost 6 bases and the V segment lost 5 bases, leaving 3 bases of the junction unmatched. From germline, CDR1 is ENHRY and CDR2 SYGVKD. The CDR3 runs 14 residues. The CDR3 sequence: CAISRTSGFNEQFF. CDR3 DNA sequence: TGTGCCATCAGTCGGACTAGCGGGTTCAATGAGCAGTTCTTC.

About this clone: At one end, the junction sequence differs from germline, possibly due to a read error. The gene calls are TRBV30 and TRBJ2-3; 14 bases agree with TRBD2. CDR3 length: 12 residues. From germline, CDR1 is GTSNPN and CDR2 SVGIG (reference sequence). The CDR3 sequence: CAWSGLAGGRDF. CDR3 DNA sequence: TGTGCCTGGAGTGGACTAGCGGGGGGGCGGGATTTT.

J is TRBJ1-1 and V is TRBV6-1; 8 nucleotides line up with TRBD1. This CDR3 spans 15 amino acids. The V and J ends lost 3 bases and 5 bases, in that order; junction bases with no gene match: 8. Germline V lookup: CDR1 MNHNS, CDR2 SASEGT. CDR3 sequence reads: CASSDDQGARTEAFF. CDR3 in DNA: TGTGCCAGCAGTGATGATCAGGGGGCGCGAACTGAAGCTTTCTTT.

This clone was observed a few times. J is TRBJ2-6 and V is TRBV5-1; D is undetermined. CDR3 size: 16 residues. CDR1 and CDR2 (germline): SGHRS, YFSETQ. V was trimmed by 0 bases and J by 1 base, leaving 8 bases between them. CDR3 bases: TGCGCCAGCAGCTTGGCGGTCTCTTCTGGGGCCAACGTCCTGACTTTC. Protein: CASSLAVSSGANVLTF.

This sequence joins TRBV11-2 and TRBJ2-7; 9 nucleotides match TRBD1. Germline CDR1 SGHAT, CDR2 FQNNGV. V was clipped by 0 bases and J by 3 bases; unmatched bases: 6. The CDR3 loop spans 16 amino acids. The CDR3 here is CASSLDGGQGYYEQYF. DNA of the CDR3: TGTGCCAGCAGCTTAGACGGGGGACAGGGCTACTACGAGCAGTACTTC.

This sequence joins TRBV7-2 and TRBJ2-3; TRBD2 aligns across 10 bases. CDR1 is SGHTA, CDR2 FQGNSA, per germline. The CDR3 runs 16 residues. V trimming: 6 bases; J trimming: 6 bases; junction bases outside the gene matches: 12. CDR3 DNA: TGTGCCAGCAGACGCGATACTAGCGGGACTTGGGATACGCAGTATTTT. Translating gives CASRRDTSGTWDTQYF.

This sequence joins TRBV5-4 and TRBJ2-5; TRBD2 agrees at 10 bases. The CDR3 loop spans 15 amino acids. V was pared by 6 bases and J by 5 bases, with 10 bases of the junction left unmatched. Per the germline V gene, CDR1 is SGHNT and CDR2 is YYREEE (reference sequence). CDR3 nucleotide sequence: TGTGCCAGCACCACCAGCGGGGGGGGTGGGGAGACCCAGTACTTC. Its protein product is CASTTSGGGGETQYF.

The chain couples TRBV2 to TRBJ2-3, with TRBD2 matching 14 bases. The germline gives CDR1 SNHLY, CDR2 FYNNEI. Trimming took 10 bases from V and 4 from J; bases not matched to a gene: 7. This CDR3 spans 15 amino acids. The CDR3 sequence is CAIGLAGGRADTQYF. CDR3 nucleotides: TGTGCCATTGGACTAGCGGGGGGAAGGGCAGATACGCAGTATTTT.

The CDR3 nucleotides are TGTGCCAGCAGCAAAGGCGGACAGACCCTTAACACTGAAGCTTTCTTT. It yields the protein CASSKGGQTLNTEAFF. The V gene is TRBV11-3, the J gene TRBJ1-1; D perhaps matches TRBD1 (6 bases). The V and J ends lost 5 bases and 2 bases respectively, with 18 bases between them. The CDR3 totals 16 residues. Per the germline V gene, CDR1 is SGHNT and CDR2 is YENEEA.